Presented here are 27 T cell receptor beta chains from one specimen sequenced in a study of cytomegalovirus exposure and HLA in healthy donors. PCR involved 60 Vbeta and 13 Jbeta primers. The protocol was immunoSEQ multiplex PCR, while the TCRdb copy is restricted to in-frame clones and leaves out a portion. In the table there are 150,000 or so clones, roughly 79% of which are singletons. Specimen: PBMCs. The receptor source for this set is a woman aged 45-65 years in good health and CMV-seropositive.

The chain employs TRBV6-1 and TRBJ1-1; D gene uncertain. Trimming left V 2 bases short and J 0 bases short, with 7 bases between. The CDR3 sequence is 14 residues long. Looked up from germline, CDR1 is MNHNS and CDR2 is SASEGT. As DNA, the CDR3 is TGTGCCAGCAGTGAAACAGTATTGAACACTGAAGCTTTCTTT. The encoded protein is CASSETVLNTEAFF.

The chain is built from TRBV5-1 and TRBJ2-5; no clear D gene. Trimming cost V 0 bases and J 1 base, with 19 bases left between them. CDR3 length equals 18 residues. Germline CDR1 is SGHRS and CDR2 is YFSETQ. CDR3 loop: CASSLGLFGVPRQETQYF. The CDR3 DNA reads as TGCGCCAGCAGCTTGGGCCTTTTTGGAGTCCCCCGCCAAGAGACCCAGTACTTC.

This chain uses TRBV4-3 with TRBJ2-3, with D hard to call. V dropped 0 bases and J dropped 7 bases, with 14 bases sitting between them. In germline, CDR1 is LGHNA, CDR2 YSLEER. The CDR3 extends over 15 amino acids. This chain's CDR3 is CASSQDQWSGYTQYF. CDR3 DNA: TGCGCCAGCAGCCAAGATCAGTGGAGTGGGTATACGCAGTATTTT.

This chain uses TRBV7-8 with TRBJ2-3; 8 bases agree with TRBD1. This CDR3 is built from 16 residues. V dropped 5 bases and J dropped 0; count of bases not matched to a gene: 7. Germline V gene data show CDR1 as SGHVS and CDR2 as FQNEAQ. CDR3: CASSRGQGASTDTQYF. Written as DNA, the CDR3 is TGTGCCAGCAGCCGGGGGCAGGGGGCTAGCACAGATACGCAGTATTTT.

The rearrangement joins TRBV30 to TRBJ2-2; D is possibly TRBD2 (6 bases). The CDR3 contains 12 residues. The germline V gene has CDR1 GTSNPN and CDR2 SVGIG (reference sequence). Trimming took off 5 bases at V and 7 bases at J, with 11 bases between the two ends. The CDR3 protein is CAWGPGGGELFF. The DNA for the CDR3 is TGTGCCTGGGGCCCCGGGGGCGGGGAGCTGTTTTTT.

The V call is TRBV6-5, the J call TRBJ2-5; the D gene is possibly TRBD1 (6 bases). Germline V gene lookup returns CDR1 MNHEY and CDR2 SVGAGI. With 6 bases removed from V and 5 bases from J, the gap between germline ends came to 13 bases. This CDR3 has 13 amino acids. The chain's CDR3 is CASRETGRETQYF. The CDR3 DNA reads TGTGCCAGCAGGGAGACAGGACGGGAGACCCAGTACTTC.

The CDR3 is CASSTRFARRQETQYF. The CDR3 DNA is TGTGCCAGCAGCACCCGATTTGCGCGTAGACAAGAGACCCAGTACTTC. The chain joins TRBV7-8 to TRBJ2-5; no firm D call. V lost 5 bases to trimming and J lost 2 bases, with 18 bases between them. The CDR3 has 16 amino acids. Germline CDR1 SGHVS, CDR2 FQNEAQ.

The rearrangement links TRBV11-3 to TRBJ1-2, with D hard to call. V was pared by 2 bases and J by 1 base, with 8 bases between. Germline V gene sequence: CDR1 SGHNT, CDR2 YENEEA. CDR3 length: 14 amino acids. The CDR3 protein is CASSLSGNNYGYTF. The CDR3 DNA is TGTGCCAGCAGCTTATCGGGTAATAACTATGGCTACACCTTC.

This chain connects TRBV9 to TRBJ2-3, with 10 bases identical to TRBD2. The CDR3 runs to 16 residues. Per the germline V gene, CDR1 is SGDLS and CDR2 is YYNGEE. Trimming removed 2 bases from V and 2 bases from J; junction bases left unmatched: 5. Written as DNA, the CDR3 is TGTGCCAGCAGCGTTGTAGCGGGAGGATCCACAGATACGCAGTATTTT. Protein: CASSVVAGGSTDTQYF.

This clone has a handful of counts. The V call is TRBV5-1, the J call TRBJ1-2; 7 bases map to TRBD1. The germline V gene has CDR1 SGHRS and CDR2 YFSETQ. CDR3 size: 14 residues. V shed 4 bases, J shed 5 bases, and the junction held 8 bases outside the gene matches. The chain's CDR3 is CASSDRERGYGYTF. The CDR3 DNA reads as TGCGCCAGCAGCGACAGGGAGAGGGGGTATGGCTACACCTTC. Full variable domain (remainder filled in from reference TRBV5-1 and TRBJ1-2): KAGVTQTPRYLIKTRGQQVTLSCSPISGHRSVSWYQQTPGQGLQFLFEYFSETQRNKGNFPGRFSGRQFSNSRSEMNVSTLELGDSALYLCASSDRERGYGYTFGSGTRLTVV.

V and J are TRBV13 and TRBJ2-5, with 8 bases matching TRBD2. The CDR3 sequence is 14 residues long. Trimming cost V 4 bases and J 4 bases; bases outside gene matches: 5. CDR1 and CDR2 (germline): PRHDT, FYEKMQ (reference sequence). CDR3 residues: CASSWRGEVETQYF. The CDR3, as DNA: TGTGCCAGCAGCTGGCGGGGGGAGGTAGAGACCCAGTACTTC.

The chain has TRBV28 and TRBJ2-1; D may be TRBD2 (5 bases). The CDR3 has 16 amino acids. CDR1 and CDR2 from the germline V gene are MDHEN and SYDVKM. Trimming stripped 5 bases from V and 2 bases from J, with 16 bases between. The CDR3: CASSRPQREAYNEQFF. Written as DNA, the CDR3 is TGTGCCAGCAGTCGCCCCCAGAGGGAAGCCTACAATGAGCAGTTCTTC.

This rearrangement joins TRBV5-1 to TRBJ1-1; D remains ambiguous. V was trimmed by 1 base and J by 3 bases, leaving 22 bases between them. The CDR3 covers 18 residues. Germline CDR1 and CDR2: SGHRS and YFSETQ. CDR3 in DNA: TGCGCCAGCAGCTTGTCGGGAGGAAGCCGGGGTCCCTACACTGAAGCTTTCTTT. Its protein is CASSLSGGSRGPYTEAFF.

The chain is built from TRBV4-3 and TRBJ1-1; TRBD1 might be the D (5 bases). Germline-derived CDR1 and CDR2 are LGHNA and YSLEER. The CDR3 is 15 residues long. V was pared by 4 bases and J by 8 bases, with 20 bases between. As DNA, the CDR3 is TGCGCCAGCAGCCGAGGTAGACAGTCCTCTGGAGAAGCTTTCTTT. Amino acid sequence: CASSRGRQSSGEAFF.

The rearrangement links TRBV11-3 to TRBJ1-1, with D possibly TRBD1 on 6 matching bases. Germline-derived CDR1 and CDR2 are SGHNT and YENEEA. Trimming took off 5 bases at V and 6 bases at J, with 13 bases between the two ends. CDR3 length equals 13 residues. CDR3 in DNA: TGTGCCAGCAGCCGTTCACAGGGCCCTGAAGCTTTCTTT. Its protein is CASSRSQGPEAFF. Using reference TRBV11-3 and TRBJ1-1 for the parts outside the CDR3, the full variable domain is EAGVVQSPRYKIIEKKQPVAFWCNPISGHNTLYWYLQNLGQGPELLIRYENEEAVDDSQLPKDRFSAERLKGVDSTLKIQPAELGDSAVYLCASSRSQGPEAFFGQGTRLTVV.

The chain has TRBV2 and TRBJ2-6; 12 bases are a match to TRBD1. V shed 9 bases and J 3 bases; nucleotides not matched to a gene: 15. This CDR3 is built from 19 residues. Germline V gene sequence: CDR1 SNHLY, CDR2 FYNNEI. Here the CDR3 reads CASRREPGQGAGGANVLTF. In nucleotides, the CDR3 is TGTGCCAGTCGAAGGGAACCGGGACAGGGGGCGGGTGGGGCCAACGTCCTGACTTTC.

V usage is TRBV18 and J usage is TRBJ2-7, with D possibly matching TRBD1 (6 bases). The CDR3 has 13 amino acids. CDR1 and CDR2 from the germline V gene are KGHSH and LQKENI. Trimming cost V 3 bases and J 5 bases, with 11 bases left between them. CDR3 loop: CASSPRRGDEQYF. CDR3 nucleotides: TGTGCCAGCTCACCCCGCAGGGGTGACGAGCAGTACTTC.

The chain joins TRBV7-2 to TRBJ1-2, with TRBD1 as a possible D gene (5 bases). Germline V CDR1 and CDR2: SGHTA, FQGNSA. Between the trimmed V and J ends, which lost 6 bases and 3 bases, there was a span of 11 bases. The CDR3 sequence is 13 residues long. The CDR3 DNA follows: TGTGCCAGCAGACCCGGGACTTACTATGGCTACACCTTC. Its protein is CASRPGTYYGYTF.

The J gene is TRBJ2-5, the V gene TRBV6-5; tentatively, D is TRBD2 (5 bases). Trimming took 0 bases from V and 5 from J, leaving 16 bases between them. Germline CDR1 and CDR2: MNHEY and SVGAGI. The length of the CDR3 is 16 residues. The CDR3: CASSYSSPMRVETQYF. The CDR3 bases are TGTGCCAGCAGTTACTCGAGCCCCATGAGGGTTGAGACCCAGTACTTC.

The chain has TRBV29-1 and TRBJ2-2, with 8 bases lining up with TRBD2. CDR1 SQVTM and CDR2 ANQGSEA come from the germline V gene. Trimming took 7 bases from V and 0 from J; bases not matched to a gene: 1. There are 13 residues in the CDR3. The CDR3 loop is CSGLASNTGELFF. The DNA of the CDR3 is TGCAGCGGACTAGCGTCGAACACCGGGGAGCTGTTTTTT.

The chain joins TRBV18 to TRBJ2-1, with D possibly being TRBD2 (5 bases). V was trimmed by 5 bases and J by 7 bases, leaving 12 bases between them. The CDR3 covers 13 residues. CDR1 and CDR2 from the germline V gene are KGHSH and LQKENI. In nucleotides, the CDR3 is TGTGCCAGCTCAGGCCCGTCGGGGAATGAGCAGTTCTTC. Translating it yields CASSGPSGNEQFF. Drawing the rest from reference TRBV18 and TRBJ2-1, the complete variable domain is NAGVMQNPRHLVRRRGQEARLRCSPMKGHSHVYWYRQLPEEGLKFMVYLQKENIIDESGMPKERFSAEFPKEGPSILRIQQVVRGDSAAYFCASSGPSGNEQFFGPGTRLTVL.

V gene TRBV2 combines with J gene TRBJ1-6; tentatively, D is TRBD1 (5 bases). V was clipped by 0 bases and J by 3 bases, with 6 bases between them. Germline loops: CDR1 SNHLY, CDR2 FYNNEI. This CDR3 is built from 15 residues. Here the CDR3 reads CASSEAGHYNSPLHF. As DNA, the CDR3 is TGTGCCAGCAGTGAAGCAGGACACTATAATTCACCCCTCCACTTT.

The V call is TRBV15, the J call TRBJ1-2; a possible D gene is TRBD1 (6 bases). Trimming took off 5 bases at V and 8 bases at J, with 9 bases between the two ends. This CDR3 spans 11 amino acids. From germline, CDR1 is LNHNV and CDR2 YYDKDF (reference sequence). CDR3 residues: CATSGGRGYTF. For the CDR3, the DNA is TGTGCCACCAGCGGGGGCCGGGGCTACACCTTC.

The rearrangement joins TRBV9 to TRBJ2-1, with a possible D match to TRBD2 (6 bases). There are 15 residues in the CDR3. Germline V gene lookup returns CDR1 SGDLS and CDR2 YYNGEE. V lost 0 bases to trimming and J lost 6 bases, with 13 bases between them. CDR3 sequence (DNA): TGTGCCAGCAGCGTAGGGCGGGACTCCCCCAATGAGCAGTTCTTC. As protein: CASSVGRDSPNEQFF.

This sequence joins TRBV2 and TRBJ1-1; 8 positions match TRBD1. V was pared by 5 bases and J by 6 bases, with 5 bases of the junction left unmatched. This CDR3 spans 13 amino acids. Per germline, CDR1 SNHLY and CDR2 FYNNEI. CDR3 in amino acids: CASSLTGVPEAFF. The DNA of the CDR3 is TGTGCCAGCAGTCTGACAGGGGTCCCTGAAGCTTTCTTT.

Here the CDR3 reads CASSLGAETEAFF. In DNA, the CDR3 is TGTGCCAGCAGCCTGGGGGCTGAGACTGAAGCTTTCTTT. The chain links TRBV7-2 to TRBJ1-1, with D maybe TRBD1 (6 bases). V lost 5 bases and J lost 5, with 12 bases in between. Germline V CDR1 and CDR2: SGHTA, FQGNSA. CDR3 length equals 13 residues.

The gene calls are TRBV27 and TRBJ1-3; possible D gene TRBD1, 6 bases. CDR3 size: 16 residues. V was shortened by 6 bases and J by 0 bases, with 15 bases between the two germline ends. CDR1 is MNHEY, CDR2 SMNVEV, per germline (reference sequence). The CDR3 region has the DNA TGTGCCAGCAGGAGTGTCGACAGGTACTCTGGAAACACCATATATTTT. Protein sequence: CASRSVDRYSGNTIYF.